This entry lists 2 T cell receptor beta chains sequenced from one sample in a study of cytomegalovirus exposure and HLA in healthy donors (dated by TCRdb to about 2017). Library creation used the immunoSEQ multiplex PCR assay. In TCRdb, the immuneACCESS table is reduced to in-frame sequences with V and J assigned. These tables do not hold every clone; where another copy was compared, an unresolved V gene accounts for under half, and the others remain unexplained. Present in this sample are 250,000 to 300,000 clones, about 86% of which were seen just once. The ten largest clonotypes hold 1% of the sample. Sequencing used PBMCs. The source is a woman aged 18-35 years in good health and CMV-seronegative.

The gene calls are TRBV29-1 and TRBJ1-1; a possible D gene is TRBD1 (6 bases). The length of the CDR3 is 10 residues. V dropped 7 bases and J dropped 7 bases, with 10 bases sitting between them. Germline V lookup: CDR1 SQVTM, CDR2 ANQGSEA. The CDR3 reads CSARGGEAFF. The CDR3, as DNA: TGCAGCGCCCGAGGGGGTGAAGCTTTCTTT.

This chain uses TRBV10-3 with TRBJ2-7, with a weak D call TRBD1 (6 bases). Germline V CDR1 and CDR2: ENHRY, SYGVKD. This CDR3 has 13 residues. V was trimmed by 5 bases and J by 0 bases, leaving 8 bases between them. This CDR3 reads CAISTGHSYEQYF. The CDR3 DNA reads as TGTGCCATCAGTACGGGACACTCCTACGAGCAGTACTTC.